The clone carrying this TCR beta chain has just one count. Its antigen is unknown. V was pared by 5 bases and J by 6 bases, with 17 bases between. Germline V lookup: CDR1 KGHSH, CDR2 LQKENI. The CDR3 runs 16 residues. This entry is derived from a study of OX40 agonist ivuxolimab in advanced cancers. Using immunoSEQ multiplex PCR, the repertoire was profiled, and TCRdb retains in-frame clones only, with some absent. The sample lists fewer than 85,000 clones; over 65% were seen once. The study, taken as a whole, reports: Normalized T-cell clonal expansion was also low in a subset of nonresponders.

This clonotype was sampled from an adult with an advanced solid tumor such as melanoma, head and neck, liver or kidney cancer. The chain couples TRBV18 to TRBJ1-6; TRBD1 might be the D (6 bases). This sample comprised CD4+ or CD8+ T cells sorted from blood, obtained in a trial of the OX40 agonist ivuxolimab. This CDR3 is CASSARFWDINSPLHF. The DNA for the CDR3 is TGTGCCAGCTCAGCACGGTTCTGGGACATTAATTCACCCCTCCACTTT.